The TCR beta chain under discussion was sequenced for a study of cytomegalovirus exposure and HLA in healthy donors. As to this clone: Its antigen is unidentified.

Produced via immunoSEQ multiplex PCR; TCRdb's table is partial and in-frame only. Of tens of thousands of clones listed, over 85% are singletons. Study-wide points: High sensitivity and specificity were reportedly achieved when the classifier diagnosed cytomegalovirus status.

From the 120-subject validation cohort, which was separate from the roughly 700-subject first cohort, the donors were drawn. The CDR3 covers 15 residues. V gave up 0 bases and J gave up 10 bases, with 16 bases separating them. In germline, CDR1 is GTSNPN, CDR2 SVGIG (reference sequence). The sample comprised PBMCs. V usage is TRBV30 and J usage is TRBJ1-6; D perhaps matches TRBD1 (5 bases). This clonotype originated in a young woman in good health and CMV-seronegative. CDR3 sequence reads: CAWSVSSGRRSPLHF. CDR3 bases: TGTGCCTGGAGTGTATCGTCAGGGCGGCGGTCACCCCTCCACTTT.